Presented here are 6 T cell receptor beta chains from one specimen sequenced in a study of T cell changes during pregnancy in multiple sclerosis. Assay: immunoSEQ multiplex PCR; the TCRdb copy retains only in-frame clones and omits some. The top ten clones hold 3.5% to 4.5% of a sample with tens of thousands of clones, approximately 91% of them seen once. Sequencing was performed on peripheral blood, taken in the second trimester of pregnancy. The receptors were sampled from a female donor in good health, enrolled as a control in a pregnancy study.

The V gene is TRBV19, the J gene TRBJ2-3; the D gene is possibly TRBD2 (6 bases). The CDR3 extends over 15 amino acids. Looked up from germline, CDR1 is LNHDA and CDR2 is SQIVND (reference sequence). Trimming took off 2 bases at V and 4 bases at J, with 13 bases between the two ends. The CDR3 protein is CASSIRQGGPDTQYF. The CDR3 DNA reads TGTGCCAGTAGTATAAGGCAGGGAGGACCAGATACGCAGTATTTT.

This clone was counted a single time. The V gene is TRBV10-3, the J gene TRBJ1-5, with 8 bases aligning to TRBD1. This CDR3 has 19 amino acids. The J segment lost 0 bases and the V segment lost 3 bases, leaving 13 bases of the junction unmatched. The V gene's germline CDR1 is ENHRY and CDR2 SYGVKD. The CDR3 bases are TGTGCCATCAGTGATCCCGGGACAGGTTTTCTATATAGCAATCAGCCCCAGCATTTT. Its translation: CAISDPGTGFLYSNQPQHF.

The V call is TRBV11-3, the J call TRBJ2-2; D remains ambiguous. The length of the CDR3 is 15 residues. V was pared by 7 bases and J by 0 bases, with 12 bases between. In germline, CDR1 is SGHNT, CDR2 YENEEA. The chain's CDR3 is CASTSSGSNTGELFF. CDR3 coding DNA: TGTGCCAGCACCTCTTCCGGGTCGAACACCGGGGAGCTGTTTTTT.

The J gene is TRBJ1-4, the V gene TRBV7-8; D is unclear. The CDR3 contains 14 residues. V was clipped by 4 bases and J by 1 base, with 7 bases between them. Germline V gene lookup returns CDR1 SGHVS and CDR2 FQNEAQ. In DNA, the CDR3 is TGTGCCAGCAGCTACCGGGGAACTAATGAAAAACTGTTTTTT. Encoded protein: CASSYRGTNEKLFF.

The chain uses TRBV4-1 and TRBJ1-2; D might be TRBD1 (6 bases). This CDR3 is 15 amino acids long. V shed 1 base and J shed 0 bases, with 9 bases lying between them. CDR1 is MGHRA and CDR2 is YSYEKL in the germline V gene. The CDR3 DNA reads TGCGCCAGCAGCCAAGGCGACAGGCCTAACTATGGCTACACCTTC. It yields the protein CASSQGDRPNYGYTF.

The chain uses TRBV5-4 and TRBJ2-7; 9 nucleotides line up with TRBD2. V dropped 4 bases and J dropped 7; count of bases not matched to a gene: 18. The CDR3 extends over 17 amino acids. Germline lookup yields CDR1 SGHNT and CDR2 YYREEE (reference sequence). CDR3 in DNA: TGTGCCAGCAGCCTCATAGCGTCGACTAGCGGACTTGGGGAGCAGTACTTC. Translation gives CASSLIASTSGLGEQYF.